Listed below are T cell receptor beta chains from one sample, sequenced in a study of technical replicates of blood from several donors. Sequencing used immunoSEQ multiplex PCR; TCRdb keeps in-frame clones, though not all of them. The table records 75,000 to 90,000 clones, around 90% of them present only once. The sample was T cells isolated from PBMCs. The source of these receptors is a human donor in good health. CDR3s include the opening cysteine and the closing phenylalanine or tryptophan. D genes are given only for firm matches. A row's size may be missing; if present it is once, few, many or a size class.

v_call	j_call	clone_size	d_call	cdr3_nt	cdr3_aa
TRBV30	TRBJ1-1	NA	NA	TGTGCCTGGAGGGGGGAGGGACGGTATGGAGAAGCTTTCTTT	CAWRGEGRYGEAFF
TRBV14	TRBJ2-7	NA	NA	TGTGCCAGCAGCCAAGTCAGGGCGAATATCCCCTACGAGCAGTACTTC	CASSQVRANIPYEQYF
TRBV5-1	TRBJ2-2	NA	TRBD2	TGCGCCAGCAGCTTGGGGACGGGGGGCACCGGGGAGCTGTTTTTT	CASSLGTGGTGELFF
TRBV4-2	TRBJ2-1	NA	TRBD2	TGTGCCAGCAGCCAAGATGGAGCGGGAGCCGCCTACAATGAGCAGTTCTTC	CASSQDGAGAAYNEQFF
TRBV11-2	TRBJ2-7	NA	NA	TGTGCCAGCAGCTTAGTTATGTCGGGGGTCGAGCAGTACTTC	CASSLVMSGVEQYF
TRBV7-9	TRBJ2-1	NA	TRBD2	TGTGCCAGCAGCTCAATAGGACTAGGAGTCTGGAATGAGCAGTTCTTC	CASSSIGLGVWNEQFF
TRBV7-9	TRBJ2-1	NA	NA	TGTGCCAGCAGCTTACACGGTAATCTCTACAATGAGCAGTTCTTC	CASSLHGNLYNEQFF
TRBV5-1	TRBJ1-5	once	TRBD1	TGCGCCAGCAGCCGAAGGCCTAAGACAGGGCAAGGCCAGCCCCAGCATTTT	CASSRRPKTGQGQPQHF
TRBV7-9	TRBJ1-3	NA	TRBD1	TGTGCCAGCAGCCATTGGGACAGGGAAAACACCATATATTTT	CASSHWDRENTIYF
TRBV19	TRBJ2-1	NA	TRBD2	TGTGCCAGTAGTAGCGGGGGGTACAATGAGCAGTTCTTC	CASSSGGYNEQFF
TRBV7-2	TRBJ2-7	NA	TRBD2	TGTGCCAGCAGCTTGGACACGGGAGGTTCATACGAGCAGTACTTC	CASSLDTGGSYEQYF
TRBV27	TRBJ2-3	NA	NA	TGTGCCAGCAGCCCATGGGCGGGGCAGCGCACAGATACGCAGTATTTT	CASSPWAGQRTDTQYF
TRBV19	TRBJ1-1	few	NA	TGTGCCAGTAGTCCTGACGGGGGGAACACTGAAGCTTTCTTT	CASSPDGGNTEAFF
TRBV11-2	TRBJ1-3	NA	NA	TGTGCCAGCAGCTTAGTGGCCTACCGGGCTGGAAACACCATATATTTT	CASSLVAYRAGNTIYF
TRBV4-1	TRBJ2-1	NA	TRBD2	TGCGCCAGCAGCTTGCTGACTAGCGGGATAAATGAGCAGTTCTTC	CASSLLTSGINEQFF
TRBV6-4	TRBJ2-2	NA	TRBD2	TGTGCCAGCTCCCGTGGGGGGGGAAACACCGGGGAGCTGTTTTTT	CASSRGGGNTGELFF
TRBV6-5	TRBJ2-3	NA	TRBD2	TGTGCCACCCAGACTAGCGGGAGTTCGGGAGATACGCAGTATTTT	CATQTSGSSGDTQYF
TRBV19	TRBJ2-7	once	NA	TGTGCCAGTAGTATGGGCAGGTCTTACGAGCAGTACTTC	CASSMGRSYEQYF
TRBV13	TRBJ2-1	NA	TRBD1	TGTGCCAGCAGCTTTTATGGGACAAGGGGGCGCGGTGGATGGGGTGAGCAGTTCTTC	CASSFYGTRGRGGWGEQFF
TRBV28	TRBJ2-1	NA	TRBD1	TGTGCCAGCAGTCGTTCCGGGACAGTCTCCTACAATGAGCAGTTCTTC	CASSRSGTVSYNEQFF
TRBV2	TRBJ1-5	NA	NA	TGTGCCAGCAGTGCCCTTTATAGCAATCAGCCCCAGCATTTT	CASSALYSNQPQHF
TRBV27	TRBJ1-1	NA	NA	TGTGCCAGCAGTTTTTCCCCGAGCCGGGGGAATCCAGAAGCTTTCTTT	CASSFSPSRGNPEAFF
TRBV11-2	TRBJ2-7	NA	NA	TGTGCCAGCAGCTTAGCCGGGGCGGGGTACGAGCAGTACTTC	CASSLAGAGYEQYF
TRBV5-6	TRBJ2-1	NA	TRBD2	TGTGCCAGCAGAAGGGACTACGTTGTCGATGAGCAGTTCTTC	CASRRDYVVDEQFF
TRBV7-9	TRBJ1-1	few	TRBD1	TGTGCCAGCAGCCAGGGACAGCCGGGAGCTTTCTTT	CASSQGQPGAFF
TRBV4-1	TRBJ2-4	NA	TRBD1	TGCGCCAGCAGCCAAGGGACAGGGAATGTCAAAAACATTCAGTACTTC	CASSQGTGNVKNIQYF
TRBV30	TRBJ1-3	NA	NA	TGTGCCTGGAGTGTAAAGAGGATCTCTGGAAACACCATATATTTT	CAWSVKRISGNTIYF
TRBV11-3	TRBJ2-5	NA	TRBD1	TGTGCCAGCAGCAAACAGGGGGGAGAGACCCAGTACTTC	CASSKQGGETQYF
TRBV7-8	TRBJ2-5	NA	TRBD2	TGTGCCAGCAGCAAATACCCCCGGGAGGTCCAAGAGACCCAGTACTTC	CASSKYPREVQETQYF
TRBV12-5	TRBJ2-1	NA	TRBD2	TGTGCTAGTGCTTTGATAGCGGGGGGGTCAAGCAGGAATGAGCAGTTCTTC	CASALIAGGSSRNEQFF
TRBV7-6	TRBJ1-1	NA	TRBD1	TGTGCCAGCAGCCCGGACCCGGGACAGGGGAACACTGAAGCTTTCTTT	CASSPDPGQGNTEAFF
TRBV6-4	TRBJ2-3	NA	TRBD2	TGTGCCAGCAGTGGGGGACTAGACGCAGATACGCAGTATTTT	CASSGGLDADTQYF
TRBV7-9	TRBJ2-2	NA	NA	TGTGCCAGCAGCGCTCCCGGGAGCCCCGGGGAGCTGTTTTTT	CASSAPGSPGELFF
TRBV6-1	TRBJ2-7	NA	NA	TGTGCCAGCAACGGGCAGTACTTC	CASNGQYF
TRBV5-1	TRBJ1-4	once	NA	TGCGCCAGCAGCTCAGAGGGGGGGGCAGGACTTAATGAAAAACTGTTTTTT	CASSSEGGAGLNEKLFF
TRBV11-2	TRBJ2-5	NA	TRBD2	TGTGCCAGCAGCTCAGTGACTAGCGGGGATTCAGAGACCCAGTACTTC	CASSSVTSGDSETQYF
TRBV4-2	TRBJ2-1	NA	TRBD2	TGTGCCAGCAGCCAATCCAGCGGGGGGGGGAGGAGCTCCTACAATGAGCAGTTCTTC	CASSQSSGGGRSSYNEQFF
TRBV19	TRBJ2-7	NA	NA	TGTGCCAGTAGTCCCTATTCCCGACAGGCGTCGATTGAGCAGTACTTC	CASSPYSRQASIEQYF
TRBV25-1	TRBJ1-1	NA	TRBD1	TGTGCCAGCAGTGGGGAGGGGACAGGACTGAACACTGAAGCTTTCTTT	CASSGEGTGLNTEAFF
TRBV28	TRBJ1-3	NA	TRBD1	TGTGCCAGCAGTTTACCGACAGGGGTATATCGTGGAAACACCATATATTTT	CASSLPTGVYRGNTIYF
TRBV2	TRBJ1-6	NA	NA	TGTGCCAGCTGCGATTACCGTAATTCACCCCTCCACTTT	CASCDYRNSPLHF
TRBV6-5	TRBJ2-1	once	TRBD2	TGTGCCAGCGGGAGCGGGAGGCTCGCGAATGAGCAGTTCTTC	CASGSGRLANEQFF
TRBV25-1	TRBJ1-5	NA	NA	TGTGCCAGCAGTGAGTTGGGCCCCGGGATTAGCAATCAGCCCCAGCATTTT	CASSELGPGISNQPQHF
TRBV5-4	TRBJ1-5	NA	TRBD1	TGTGCCAGCAACTGGGACAGGTCACAGCCCCAGCATTTT	CASNWDRSQPQHF
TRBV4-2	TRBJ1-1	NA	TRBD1	TGTGCCAGCAGCCACGGACAGGGAGGTTACACTGAAGCTTTCTTT	CASSHGQGGYTEAFF
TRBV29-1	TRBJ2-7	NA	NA	TGCAGCGTTGGGACTTTTAGCTCCTACGAGCAGTACTTC	CSVGTFSSYEQYF
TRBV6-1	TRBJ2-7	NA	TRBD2	TGTGCCAGCAGTGATTGGGAGGGAACCTACGAGCAGTACTTC	CASSDWEGTYEQYF
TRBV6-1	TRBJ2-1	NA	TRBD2	TGTGCCAGCAGGACCGGGACTAGCGGGAGCAATGAGCAGTTCTTC	CASRTGTSGSNEQFF
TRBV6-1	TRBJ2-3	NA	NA	TGTGCCAGCCTTGCGCCGGCAGATACGCAGTATTTT	CASLAPADTQYF
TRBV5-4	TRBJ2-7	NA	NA	TGTGCCAGCAGCTCAATGAGGGGGAGGGGCTACGAGCAGTACTTC	CASSSMRGRGYEQYF
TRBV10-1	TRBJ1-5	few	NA	TGCGCCAGCAGTGAGTCCCTAGGTCAGCCCCAGCATTTT	CASSESLGQPQHF
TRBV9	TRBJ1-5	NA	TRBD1	TGTGCCAGCAGCGTCGGGACAGTCAATCAGCCCCAGCATTTT	CASSVGTVNQPQHF
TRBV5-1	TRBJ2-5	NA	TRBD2	TGCGCCAGCAGCTTACTAGCGGGGGTACAAGAGACCCAGTACTTC	CASSLLAGVQETQYF